This T cell receptor (beta chain) originates from a study of T cell clonotyping in hematopoietic cell transplantation. Study-wide results and caveats: Broader posttransplant TCR repertoire diversity was predicted by graft donor and pretransplant recipient Inverse Simpson Index values. CD4 and CD8 repertoire contributions could not be separated without sorting. Pathologically expanded recipient clonotypes increased progressively from day 30 to day 180 as diversity fell. Few recipient clonotypes overlapped donors; over 95% were de novo at given depth.

Data came from immunoSEQ multiplex PCR; TCRdb stores just in-frame clones and leaves some out. This table has approximately 75,000 clones, approximately 94% appearing once. In germline, CDR1 is MNHEY, CDR2 SMNVEV (reference sequence). V was shortened by 5 bases and J by 0 bases, with 14 bases between the two germline ends. The CDR3 spans 15 residues. Comments on this clone: Its antigen is undetermined.

The sample taken for sequencing was peripheral blood mononuclear cells. The rearrangement uses TRBV27 and TRBJ2-7; D is undetermined. This receptor was obtained from a man between 50 and 59 years old in good health. Some clones in this sample may be carry-over from other donors' samples. The CDR3 bases are TGTGCCAGCAGTCAAGGAGTAGGACGCTCCTACGAGCAGTACTTC. Encoded protein: CASSQGVGRSYEQYF.